Following are 31 T cell receptor beta chains from one sample sequenced in a study of blood T cell repertoires in COVID-19. The protocol was immunoSEQ multiplex PCR, while the TCRdb copy is restricted to in-frame clones and leaves out a portion. The data contain 70,000 or so clones, about 70% of them singletons. Sequencing was done on a sample of peripheral blood. Receptor source: a woman in her seventies with acute or convalescent COVID-19.

The chain couples TRBV27 to TRBJ1-4; no definite D call. Germline CDR1 reads MNHEY; CDR2 reads SMNVEV (reference sequence). Deletions cut 7 bases from V and 8 bases from J, with 14 bases between. This CDR3 contains 13 residues. CDR3 nucleotide sequence: TGTGCCAGCACTTTTCGGGTGAACGAAAAACTGTTTTTT. Amino acids: CASTFRVNEKLFF.

This sequence joins TRBV5-4 and TRBJ2-7; weak D call: TRBD2 (6 bases). V shed 4 bases and J shed 1 base, with 12 bases lying between them. Germline CDR1 reads SGHNT; CDR2 reads YYREEE (reference sequence). The CDR3 length is 14 residues. The CDR3 sequence is CASSGTLSSYEQYF. CDR3 DNA sequence: TGTGCCAGCAGCGGGACTCTTTCTTCCTACGAGCAGTACTTC.

This clone has only a few counts. The chain combines TRBV6-5 with TRBJ1-1; 7 nucleotides agree with TRBD1. The CDR3 totals 15 residues. Germline V gene lookup returns CDR1 MNHEY and CDR2 SVGAGI. After removal of 6 bases from V and 0 bases from J, the junction contained 7 bases not matched to a gene. In nucleotides, the CDR3 is TGTGCCAGCAGGACAGGGATGGGTATGAACACTGAAGCTTTCTTT. It specifies CASRTGMGMNTEAFF.

This clone was seen only a few times. The chain is built from TRBV19 and TRBJ2-3, with unresolved D. V was shortened by 8 bases and J by 0 bases, with 9 bases between the two germline ends. CDR1 is LNHDA and CDR2 is SQIVND in the germline V gene (reference sequence). The CDR3 is 13 amino acids. The CDR3 sequence is CASSLISTDTQYF. The CDR3 DNA is TGTGCCAGTTCCCTAATCAGCACAGATACGCAGTATTTT. Full variable domain (outside the CDR3, taken from reference TRBV19 and TRBJ2-3): DGGITQSPKYLFRKEGQNVTLSCEQNLNHDAMYWYRQDPGQGLRLIYYSQIVNDFQKGDIAEGYSVSREKKESFPLTVTSAQKNPTAFYLCASSLISTDTQYFGPGTRLTVL.

V is TRBV19 and J is TRBJ1-5; a possible D gene is TRBD1 (5 bases). The CDR3 has 16 amino acids. From germline, CDR1 is LNHDA and CDR2 SQIVND (reference sequence). Trimming pared 5 bases from V and 1 base from J, leaving 15 bases between. DNA for the CDR3: TGTGCCAGTAGTTCCCCCGGGGGGATGAGCAATCAGCCCCAGCATTTT. It encodes CASSSPGGMSNQPQHF.

The chain couples TRBV5-1 to TRBJ1-2, with D uncertain. Trimming cost V 0 bases and J 0 bases, with 12 bases left between them. The CDR3 length is 16 residues. Germline V gene lookup returns CDR1 SGHRS and CDR2 YFSETQ. CDR3: CASSLAEVRANYGYTF. CDR3 nucleotides: TGCGCCAGCAGCTTGGCCGAGGTCCGCGCTAACTATGGCTACACCTTC.

This clone has a single count. The J gene is TRBJ2-5, the V gene TRBV5-1; TRBD2 agrees at 8 bases. The J segment lost 2 bases and the V segment lost 4 bases, leaving 4 bases of the junction unmatched. Germline V lookup: CDR1 SGHRS, CDR2 YFSETQ. The CDR3 consists of 14 residues. The CDR3 loop is CASSAAGGQETQYF. The CDR3 region has the DNA TGCGCCAGCAGCGCCGCGGGGGGACAAGAGACCCAGTACTTC.

The chain uses TRBV7-2 and TRBJ2-4; 9 bases line up with TRBD1. V was clipped by 1 base and J by 8 bases; unmatched bases: 6. The germline gives CDR1 SGHTA, CDR2 FQGNSA. The CDR3 covers 15 residues. Here the CDR3 reads CASSLGGTGFDIQYF. CDR3 sequence (DNA): TGTGCCAGCAGCTTAGGGGGGACAGGGTTTGACATTCAGTACTTC.

Only one count was recorded for this clone. The gene calls are TRBV15 and TRBJ2-1, with a possible D match to TRBD2 (6 bases). The CDR3 is 19 residues long. Germline V CDR1 and CDR2: LNHNV, YYDKDF (reference sequence). V dropped 0 bases and J dropped 1 base, with 19 bases sitting between them. The CDR3 sequence: CATSRDWRARRGSYNEQFF. The CDR3 nucleotides read TGTGCCACCAGCAGAGATTGGAGGGCCCGGAGGGGTTCCTACAATGAGCAGTTCTTC. The full variable domain, with the rest looked up from reference TRBV15 and TRBJ2-1, is DAMVIQNPRYQVTQFGKPVTLSCSQTLNHNVMYWYQQKSSQAPKLLFHYYDKDFNNEADTPDNFQSRRPNTSFCFLDIRSPGLGDTAMYLCATSRDWRARRGSYNEQFFGPGTRLTVL.

The chain links TRBV9 to TRBJ2-2; D is ambiguous. This CDR3 comprises 14 residues. Between the trimmed V and J ends, which lost 4 bases and 4 bases, there was a span of 11 bases. Germline V CDR1 and CDR2: SGDLS, YYNGEE. The CDR3: CASSSGPTTGELFF. The CDR3 DNA is TGTGCCAGCAGCAGTGGCCCCACCACCGGGGAGCTGTTTTTT.

This clone was observed a few times. The chain couples TRBV12-3 or TRBV12-4 to TRBJ2-5, with 7 positions matching TRBD2. V shed 9 bases, J shed 4 bases, and the junction held 5 bases outside the gene matches. There are 12 residues in the CDR3. CDR3 DNA: TGTGCCAGTTCTAGCGGCGGAGAGACCCAGTACTTC. As protein: CASSSGGETQYF.

The CDR3 bases are TGTGCCAGCAGCCCACTTACAGGGCGATCACCCCTCCACTTT. Amino acid sequence: CASSPLTGRSPLHF. The chain combines TRBV28 with TRBJ1-6; weak D call: TRBD1 (6 bases). Trimming cost V 6 bases and J 10 bases, with 16 bases left between them. Germline-derived CDR1 and CDR2 are MDHEN and SYDVKM. The CDR3 is made up of 14 amino acids.

The chain recombines TRBV3-1 (or the pseudogene TRBV3-2) with TRBJ1-1, with 8 bases fitting TRBD1. CDR1 is LGHDT and CDR2 is YNNKEL in the germline V gene (reference sequence). Trimming took 1 base from V and 0 from J; bases not matched to a gene: 7. The CDR3 has 17 amino acids. In DNA form, the CDR3 reads TGTGCCAGCAGCCAAGGGACAGGGCCCCCCATGAACACTGAAGCTTTCTTT. Its protein product is CASSQGTGPPMNTEAFF.

J is TRBJ2-2 and V is TRBV18; maybe TRBD1 (5 bases). The germline V gene encodes CDR1 KGHSH and CDR2 LQKENI. CDR3 length equals 14 residues. Trimming removed 5 bases at V and 4 bases at J, with 11 bases between. The CDR3 region has the DNA TGTGCCAGCTCATCCAGGGCGCTCACCGGGGAGCTGTTTTTT. This gives the protein CASSSRALTGELFF.

The chain is built from TRBV2 and TRBJ1-1; D gene unclear. Germline V CDR1 and CDR2: SNHLY, FYNNEI. With 2 bases removed from V and 8 bases from J, the gap between germline ends came to 9 bases. The CDR3 contains 12 residues. The CDR3 here is CASSEIFGEAFF. The CDR3 DNA sequence: TGTGCCAGCAGTGAAATTTTCGGGGAAGCTTTCTTT.

The chain is built from TRBV5-4 and TRBJ2-7, with 15 bases fitting TRBD2. The trim removed 4 bases at V and 2 bases at J, leaving 7 bases unmatched. The CDR3 length is 17 residues. Germline CDR1 and CDR2: SGHNT and YYREEE (reference sequence). Here the CDR3 reads CASSPGLAGGPPYEQYF. The CDR3 DNA reads as TGTGCCAGCAGCCCGGGACTAGCGGGAGGCCCCCCCTACGAGCAGTACTTC. Full variable domain (remainder filled in from reference TRBV5-4 and TRBJ2-7): ETGVTQSPTHLIKTRGQQVTLRCSSQSGHNTVSWYQQALGQGPQFIFQYYREEENGRGNFPPRFSGLQFPNYSSELNVNALELDDSALYLCASSPGLAGGPPYEQYFGPGTRLTVT.

The chain carries TRBV7-9 and TRBJ1-2; D unclear. The germline V gene encodes CDR1 SEHNR and CDR2 FQNEAQ (reference sequence). The CDR3 contains 12 residues. Trimming took off 1 base at V and 7 bases at J, with 7 bases between the two ends. This CDR3 reads CASSLGLLGYTF. Written as DNA, the CDR3 is TGTGCCAGCAGCTTAGGTCTCCTTGGCTACACCTTC.

This clone was found once. The chain employs TRBV7-8 and TRBJ2-1; tentatively, D is TRBD2 (6 bases). This CDR3 region has 15 residues. The ends were cut back, 1 base at V and 5 bases at J, with 12 bases in the middle. Per germline, CDR1 SGHVS and CDR2 FQNEAQ. CDR3: CASSLVRGGNNEQFF. The CDR3 coding sequence is TGTGCCAGCAGCTTAGTGCGGGGTGGAAACAATGAGCAGTTCTTC.

The J gene is TRBJ2-1, the V gene TRBV7-2, with 12 positions matching TRBD2. The germline V gene encodes CDR1 SGHTA and CDR2 FQGNSA. Trimming at V came to 1 base and at J to 6 bases, leaving 4 bases not matched to a gene. CDR3 size: 16 residues. The CDR3 reads CASSLVVTSGSNEQFF. The CDR3 DNA reads as TGTGCCAGCAGCTTAGTGGTGACTAGCGGGAGCAATGAGCAGTTCTTC.

V gene TRBV7-8 combines with J gene TRBJ1-5, with D perhaps matching TRBD1 (6 bases). Per germline, CDR1 SGHVS and CDR2 FQNEAQ. The CDR3 runs 16 residues. Trimming removed 1 base from V and 0 bases from J, with 10 bases in between. DNA for the CDR3: TGTGCCAGCAGCTTAGGGGGACAATATAGCAATCAGCCCCAGCATTTT. Protein: CASSLGGQYSNQPQHF.

This clone has more than one count but fewer than ten. The chain has TRBV6-5 and TRBJ2-7, with a tentative D call TRBD2 (6 bases). This CDR3 has 15 residues. CDR1 and CDR2 (germline): MNHEY, SVGAGI. V lost 7 bases, J lost 3 bases, and 19 bases lay in between. In nucleotides, the CDR3 is TGTGCCAGCAAGGGTGTTGGCGGGACTTACTACGAGCAGTACTTC. Translation gives CASKGVGGTYYEQYF.

This clone has more than one count but fewer than ten. The V call is TRBV4-2, the J call TRBJ2-7, with D perhaps TRBD2 (5 bases). Germline V gene sequence: CDR1 LGHNA, CDR2 YNFKEQ. The V end lost 0 bases, the J end lost 2 bases, and 8 bases lay between the germline ends. This CDR3 is 14 amino acids long. The CDR3 nucleotides read TGTGCCAGCAGCCAAGAGGGAGAGACCTACGAGCAGTACTTC. It encodes CASSQEGETYEQYF.

The CDR3 DNA follows: TGTGCCAGCAGTTTGATGCGGGGATCTGAAGCTTTCTTT. Amino acids: CASSLMRGSEAFF. V gene TRBV6-5 combines with J gene TRBJ1-1, with no clear D. V was trimmed by 4 bases and J by 6 bases, leaving 12 bases between them. This CDR3 is 13 amino acids long. Germline loops: CDR1 MNHEY, CDR2 SVGAGI.

The chain couples TRBV19 to TRBJ2-1; unclear D gene. There are 15 residues in the CDR3. CDR1 and CDR2 (germline): LNHDA, SQIVND (reference sequence). Trimming pared 5 bases from V and 6 bases from J, leaving 17 bases between. CDR3 in amino acids: CASSALRIEANEQFF. DNA of the CDR3: TGTGCCAGTAGTGCCCTTCGTATTGAAGCCAATGAGCAGTTCTTC.

The chain couples TRBV12-3 or TRBV12-4 to TRBJ1-2; 7 bases line up with TRBD1. This CDR3 has 13 amino acids. After removal of 4 bases from V and 2 bases from J, the junction contained 1 base not matched to a gene. CDR3 DNA sequence: TGTGCCAGCAGTTCGACAGGGAACTATGGCTACACCTTC. Translated: CASSSTGNYGYTF.

This rearrangement joins TRBV6-1 to TRBJ1-1; D not resolved. The length of the CDR3 is 16 residues. Germline CDR1 MNHNS, CDR2 SASEGT. The V end lost 0 bases, the J end lost 1 base, and 12 bases lay between the germline ends. DNA for the CDR3: TGTGCCAGCAGTGAAGCGCGGCGGGCCTCGAACACTGAAGCTTTCTTT. It yields the protein CASSEARRASNTEAFF.

The J gene is TRBJ2-6, the V gene TRBV14; TRBD1 agrees at 7 bases. Germline V gives CDR1 SGHDN, CDR2 FVKESK. The CDR3 totals 15 residues. The trim removed 2 bases at V and 3 bases at J, leaving 1 base unmatched. CDR3 coding DNA: TGTGCCAGCAGCCAACAGGGGGTTGGGGCCAACGTCCTGACTTTC. It encodes CASSQQGVGANVLTF.

This clone has more than one count but fewer than ten. The V and J genes are TRBV18 and TRBJ2-7, with D unclear. CDR1 and CDR2 (germline): KGHSH, LQKENI. The length of the CDR3 is 12 residues. Deletions cut 4 bases from V and 5 bases from J, with 9 bases between. The CDR3 loop is CASSLFRDEQYF. In DNA, the CDR3 is TGTGCCAGCTCACTCTTCCGGGACGAGCAGTACTTC.

The chain uses TRBV5-8 and TRBJ2-2, with D possibly TRBD1 on 5 matching bases. This CDR3 contains 15 residues. Per the germline V gene, CDR1 is SGHTS and CDR2 is YDEGEE. Trimming removed 5 bases at V and 4 bases at J, with 15 bases between. The CDR3 reads CASRIYQGSTGELFF. The CDR3 DNA reads as TGTGCCAGCAGGATCTATCAGGGCAGCACCGGGGAGCTGTTTTTT.

The chain has TRBV11-3 and TRBJ2-1, with TRBD2 identical over 8 bases. The ends lost 3 bases at V and 9 bases at J; junction bases unmatched: 7. Looked up from germline, CDR1 is SGHNT and CDR2 is YENEEA. The CDR3 runs 14 residues. CDR3 nucleotides: TGTGCCAGCAGCTTGTCCGGGGGGGCCGGTGAGCAGTTCTTC. Encoded protein: CASSLSGGAGEQFF.

On this clone itself: The same CDR3 is also encoded by other DNA sequences in this sample. The V and J genes are TRBV3-1 (or the pseudogene TRBV3-2) and TRBJ2-7; 10 bases line up with TRBD1. From germline, CDR1 is LGHDT and CDR2 YNNKEL (reference sequence). V trimming: 4 bases; J trimming: 4 bases; junction bases outside the gene matches: 1. The CDR3 totals 13 residues. The CDR3 reads CASSRTGGYEQYF. CDR3 DNA sequence: TGTGCCAGCAGCCGGACAGGGGGTTACGAGCAGTACTTC.